These T cell receptor beta chains were read from a single sample in a study of Ad26.COV2.S vaccination and SARS-CoV-2 variants. The assay was immunoSEQ multiplex PCR, and TCRdb's table has in-frame clones only and misses some. The table has about 350,000 clones, roughly 91% seen once. The sequences come from peripheral blood, collected in a trial of Ad26.COV2.S vaccine versus placebo. The receptors originated from a person between 18 and 60 years old who received the Ad26.COV2.S COVID-19 vaccine or a placebo. Each CDR3 is given with its conserved first and last residue. D genes are given only for firm matches. Clone size is shown for a subset of rows, as once, few, many or a class of expanded clone.

j_gene: TRBJ2-1; d_gene: TRBD2; len: 17; v_gene: TRBV15; abundance: once; CDR3aa: CATSRRNPSGGAYEQFF; CDR3nt: TGTGCCACCAGCAGACGCAACCCTAGCGGGGGGGCCTATGAGCAGTTCTTC
j_gene: TRBJ1-5; d_gene: TRBD1; len: 17; v_gene: TRBV6-1; abundance: -; CDR3aa: CASSERKRQGINQPQHF; CDR3nt: TGTGCCAGCAGTGAGAGAAAACGACAGGGAATTAATCAGCCCCAGCATTTT
j_gene: TRBJ2-2; d_gene: TRBD2; len: 17; v_gene: TRBV7-3; abundance: -; CDR3aa: CASSSTSGGQNTGELFF; CDR3nt: TGTGCCAGCAGCTCGACCAGCGGGGGCCAAAACACCGGGGAGCTGTTTTTT
j_gene: TRBJ2-1; d_gene: -; len: 15; v_gene: TRBV4-2; abundance: -; CDR3aa: CASSPGRGSYNEQFF; CDR3nt: TGTGCCAGCAGCCCTGGAAGGGGCTCCTACAATGAGCAGTTCTTC
j_gene: TRBJ1-1; d_gene: TRBD1; len: 14; v_gene: TRBV5-1; abundance: -; CDR3aa: CASSLGQGITEAFF; CDR3nt: TGCGCCAGCAGCTTGGGACAGGGGATCACTGAAGCTTTCTTT
j_gene: TRBJ2-5; d_gene: TRBD2; len: 17; v_gene: TRBV5-6; abundance: -; CDR3aa: CASSFGGLAGGQETQYF; CDR3nt: TGTGCCAGCAGCTTTGGAGGACTAGCGGGGGGGCAAGAGACCCAGTACTTC
j_gene: TRBJ2-7; d_gene: -; len: 12; v_gene: TRBV7-6; abundance: once; CDR3aa: CASSAGMYEQYF; CDR3nt: TGTGCCAGCAGCGCAGGGATGTACGAGCAGTACTTC
j_gene: TRBJ1-1; d_gene: -; len: 13; v_gene: TRBV5-4; abundance: few; CDR3aa: CASSLDGGTEAFF; CDR3nt: TGTGCCAGCAGCTTGGACGGGGGTACTGAAGCTTTCTTT
j_gene: TRBJ2-3; d_gene: -; len: 17; v_gene: TRBV4-2; abundance: -; CDR3aa: CASSQDSKRPHLDTQYF; CDR3nt: TGTGCCAGCAGCCAAGATTCTAAGCGGCCCCACCTAGATACGCAGTATTTT
j_gene: TRBJ2-3; d_gene: TRBD2; len: 17; v_gene: TRBV19; abundance: -; CDR3aa: CASNPRSSGGDTDTQYF; CDR3nt: TGTGCCAGTAACCCCAGGTCTAGCGGGGGAGACACAGATACGCAGTATTTT
j_gene: TRBJ1-6; d_gene: -; len: 17; v_gene: TRBV5-1; abundance: few; CDR3aa: CASSLGGTDPYNSPLHF; CDR3nt: TGCGCCAGCAGCTTGGGGGGGACCGATCCCTATAATTCACCCCTCCACTTT
j_gene: TRBJ2-7; d_gene: -; len: 15; v_gene: TRBV27; abundance: -; CDR3aa: CASRETGPSSYEQYF; CDR3nt: TGTGCCAGCAGGGAGACAGGCCCGAGCTCCTACGAGCAGTACTTC
j_gene: TRBJ1-1; d_gene: TRBD1; len: 13; v_gene: TRBV5-1; abundance: -; CDR3aa: CASSQGQGAEAFF; CDR3nt: TGCGCCAGCAGCCAGGGACAGGGAGCTGAAGCTTTCTTT
j_gene: TRBJ2-2; d_gene: TRBD1; len: 14; v_gene: TRBV9; abundance: once; CDR3aa: CASSARQGIGELFF; CDR3nt: TGTGCCAGCAGCGCCAGACAGGGCATCGGGGAGCTGTTTTTT
j_gene: TRBJ2-3; d_gene: TRBD1; len: 14; v_gene: TRBV29-1; abundance: -; CDR3aa: CSVEHRDRGFTQYF; CDR3nt: TGCAGCGTTGAACACCGGGACAGGGGTTTTACGCAGTATTTT
j_gene: TRBJ2-7; d_gene: -; len: 12; v_gene: TRBV4-1; abundance: few; CDR3aa: CASSQGGYEQYF; CDR3nt: TGCGCCAGCAGCCAGGGGGGCTACGAGCAGTACTTC
j_gene: TRBJ1-2; d_gene: TRBD1; len: 15; v_gene: TRBV6-1; abundance: -; CDR3aa: CASSDDMTGWNGYTF; CDR3nt: TGTGCCAGCAGTGATGACATGACAGGGTGGAATGGCTACACCTTC
j_gene: TRBJ2-1; d_gene: -; len: 15; v_gene: TRBV5-8; abundance: once; CDR3aa: CASSLSPSSYNEQFF; CDR3nt: TGTGCCAGCAGCTTAAGCCCCAGCTCCTACAATGAGCAGTTCTTC
j_gene: TRBJ2-2; d_gene: TRBD2; len: 18; v_gene: TRBV11-2; abundance: once; CDR3aa: CASSLIRASGANTGELFF; CDR3nt: TGTGCCAGCAGCTTAATAAGGGCTAGCGGGGCGAACACCGGGGAGCTGTTTTTT
j_gene: TRBJ2-1; d_gene: -; len: 15; v_gene: TRBV7-2; abundance: -; CDR3aa: CASSLGDRVYNEQFF; CDR3nt: TGTGCCAGCAGCTTAGGTGACAGAGTCTACAATGAGCAGTTCTTC
j_gene: TRBJ1-1; d_gene: TRBD1; len: 14; v_gene: TRBV6-5; abundance: -; CDR3aa: CASSYSDRGTEAFF; CDR3nt: TGTGCCAGCAGTTACAGCGACAGGGGAACTGAAGCTTTCTTT
j_gene: TRBJ2-7; d_gene: -; len: 15; v_gene: TRBV6-5; abundance: -; CDR3aa: CASSSRDGKAYEQYF; CDR3nt: TGTGCCAGCAGTTCCCGGGACGGAAAAGCCTACGAGCAGTACTTC
j_gene: TRBJ1-2; d_gene: TRBD1; len: 16; v_gene: TRBV6-6; abundance: -; CDR3aa: CASSRLGQGEGYGYTF; CDR3nt: TGTGCCAGCAGTCGCCTCGGACAGGGAGAGGGGTATGGCTACACCTTC
j_gene: TRBJ1-6; d_gene: TRBD1; len: 16; v_gene: TRBV16; abundance: -; CDR3aa: CASSQQGGQGGSPLHF; CDR3nt: TGTGCCAGCAGCCAACAAGGGGGACAGGGTGGGTCACCCCTCCACTTT
j_gene: TRBJ2-5; d_gene: -; len: 11; v_gene: TRBV6-2/TRBV6-3; abundance: -; CDR3aa: CASSGGGLAHF; CDR3nt: TGTGCCAGCAGTGGAGGGGGACTGGCGCACTTC
j_gene: TRBJ2-7; d_gene: -; len: 13; v_gene: TRBV5-6; abundance: -; CDR3aa: CASSLVGGYEQYF; CDR3nt: TGTGCCAGCAGCTTGGTGGGCGGGTACGAGCAGTACTTC
j_gene: TRBJ1-1; d_gene: TRBD1; len: 15; v_gene: TRBV3-1/TRBV3-2; abundance: -; CDR3aa: CASSQGRAGGTEAFF; CDR3nt: TGTGCCAGCAGCCAAGGTCGGGCAGGGGGCACTGAAGCTTTCTTT
j_gene: TRBJ1-3; d_gene: -; len: 16; v_gene: TRBV6-1; abundance: -; CDR3aa: CASSEHRASSGNTIYF; CDR3nt: TGTGCCAGCAGTGAACACAGGGCGAGCTCTGGAAACACCATATATTTT
j_gene: TRBJ1-2; d_gene: TRBD1; len: 14; v_gene: TRBV5-6; abundance: -; CDR3aa: CASSLFGQGQGYTF; CDR3nt: TGTGCCAGCAGCTTGTTCGGACAGGGCCAAGGCTACACCTTC
j_gene: TRBJ2-7; d_gene: TRBD2; len: 15; v_gene: TRBV11-2; abundance: -; CDR3aa: CASTGGVGLLIEQYF; CDR3nt: TGTGCCAGCACTGGGGGAGTGGGACTACTAATCGAGCAGTACTTC
j_gene: TRBJ1-2; d_gene: -; len: 17; v_gene: TRBV7-9; abundance: -; CDR3aa: CASSLDYGSVIYRGYTF; CDR3nt: TGTGCCAGCAGCTTAGATTACGGTTCGGTTATCTATCGCGGCTACACCTTC